The present T cell receptor beta chain was sequenced within a study of human T cells and chemical hapten exposure. The time point denotes: patch test 1, 2 weeks after DPC sensitization. Regarding treatment: therapeutic diphenylcyclopropenone sensitization with weekly scalp DPC. TCRdb ran MiXCR on the RACE reads and lists one entry per CDR3 protein. In the table there are some 200,000 distinct CDR3 sequences, about 20% of which are singletons. This CDR3 is built from 16 residues. J gave up 0 bases and V 4 bases, and 3 bases lay outside the gene matches. Germline lookup yields CDR1 SGHRS and CDR2 YFSETQ. Study conclusions and caveats: Among TCRs, those above 1 in 1000 frequency were unaffected by DPC sensitization. Among expanded TCRs, significantly more large CDR3 similarity clusters formed than among controls.

Only a few counts were recorded for this clonotype. As yet, its antigen is unknown. The material sequenced was whole blood, taken in connection with sensitization to the hapten diphenylcyclopropenone (DPC). V is TRBV5-1 and J is TRBJ2-1; 11 bases agree with TRBD1. This sequence originates from a woman aged 50 to 60 with alopecia areata. Some clones in this sample may be carry-over from other donors' samples. CDR3 sequence: CASSPGTGGSYNEQFF. CDR3 bases: TGCGCCAGCAGCCCCGGGACAGGGGGCTCCTACAATGAGCAGTTCTTC.